This T cell receptor (beta chain) was retrieved from a study of blood T cells in healthy people across ages (dated by TCRdb to the mid-2010s). Describing the broader study: In model experiments, template switching captured about one uniquely barcoded TCR beta cDNA molecule for every two T cells. Using deep sequencing normalized with unique cDNA molecular identifiers, the study measured how TCR beta repertoire diversity changes with age. Donors were grouped into four age groups: young (average roughly 17 years), middle-aged (roughly 37), aged (62) and long-lived (approximately 75). To avoid experimental bias, donors of different ages were randomly spread across the sequencing lanes. Two additional independent replicas of 1 million unique cDNA reads from the same blood draw were analyzed for two donors (one aged 18 to 30 and one aged 80 or older).

The library was built by means of 5' RACE. Sequencer: Illumina HiSeq 2500. A second PCR of roughly 6 to 11 cycles was run with a J-beta primer mix and a sample-barcoded 5' primer. A unique molecular identifier was introduced onto each TCR beta cDNA molecule by a template-switch 5' adaptor carrying 12 random nucleotides. At least 2.5 million CDR3-containing paired-end reads were obtained from each sample. The Mint cDNA synthesis kit, primed by a TRBC-specific oligonucleotide, was used to synthesize first-strand cDNA from all RNA. All cDNA was treated with uracil-DNA glycosylase and then went through a first 18-cycle PCR with the universal primers M1SS and BC2_uni_R. The authors processed their data as follows. Each sample was normalized by randomly selecting 1 million high-quality reads, each carrying a distinct molecular identifier. Instead of being binned into consensus sequences, reads that shared molecular identifiers were thrown out. MiTCR, set to a Q25 quality threshold and the strictest error-elimination algorithm, was used for CDR3 identification, clonotype clustering and error correction. Lower-bound total TCR beta diversity was estimated with a nonparametric unseen species model using Euler transformation. The raw public data were reprocessed by TCRdb itself: fastp quality trimming at Q25, MiXCR clonotype calling, in-frame beta chains only. Rows merge per CDR3 protein into single entries with the most common DNA and genes. The V and J calls come from TCRdb's annotation, not from the publication. For this sample the table gives about 970,000 distinct CDR3 sequences, of which just over 50% were detected only once. The ten largest clonotypes hold roughly a fifth of the sample.

What the research found in general, with its limitations: Donor CMV infection status was unknown, potentially confounding age-related changes in expanded clonotypes. Compared with the aged group, the long-lived group had more naive CD4+ T cells, fewer expanded clones and increased TCR diversity, a pattern suggesting age selection. The percentage of naive T cells measured by flow cytometry correlated strongly with observed TCR beta diversity. Total diversity estimates from one million sequenced T cells were considered lower bounds and underestimates. Because profiling used bulk unsorted PBMCs, naive and antigen-experienced compartments could not be compared conclusively. Observed TCR beta diversity per million T cells fell roughly linearly with age, and a significant reduction was already apparent by age around 40.

The donors were under 40 Caucasian individuals from Russia, aged roughly 6 to 100 years, who were systemically healthy. Roughly 9 milliliters of peripheral blood were drawn from each donor into EDTA-treated Vacutainer tubes. Ficoll-Paque density-gradient centrifugation was used to isolate PBMCs, with at least 7 million obtained per sample. Total RNA, at least 6 micrograms per sample, was extracted from PBMCs with Trizol reagent. For every donor, an aliquot of PBMCs went through flow cytometry to measure the percentages of naive CD45RAhigh/CD27high T cells. Turning to this clonotype: Which antigen it targets is not known. No quality values exist for individual bases; no much larger clone is one base distant.

CDR1 and CDR2, looked up from the germline V gene, are MDHEN and SYDVKM. Its CDR3 holds 15 amino acids, cysteine through phenylalanine. Here the CDR3 DNA is all that survives: 45 bases in frame from base 1. Between the V and J ends, shortened by 1 base and 11 bases respectively, the junction contains 15 bases. The sample was blood. The chain is made from TRBV28 and TRBJ1-6; too little of a D gene remains to name it. The receptor was isolated from a woman between 55 and 75 years old in good health. The sequence in DNA is TGTGCCAGCAGTTTATTAATTGGAGTTAGGACACCCCTCCACTTT. Translation gives CASSLLIGVRTPLHF.